The 28 T cell receptor beta chains below all came from one sample that was sequenced in a study of T-cell memory formation after mild COVID-19. Each CDR3 protein is one row after TCRdb ran MiXCR on the 5' RACE reads. Seen here are 470,000 or so distinct CDR3 sequences, 20% to 30% observed once, and the top ten hold under 15%. What was sequenced was PBMCs or a T cell subset sorted from them (not recorded which). These receptor sequences come from an adult woman who had mild COVID-19 (a few samples of this study predate the infection). Cell type and time point are not known.

This clonotype was observed a handful of times. The J gene is TRBJ2-7, the V gene TRBV20-1; the match to TRBD1 covers 8 bases. CDR3 length equals 12 residues. V was pared by 7 bases and J by 5 bases, with 7 bases of the junction left unmatched. Germline CDR1 DFQATT, CDR2 SNEGSKA (reference sequence). CDR3 coding DNA: TGCAGTGGAGGACAGGGAACCCACGAGCAGTACTTC. It codes for CSGGQGTHEQYF.

This clonotype was recorded a few times. This chain connects TRBV2 to TRBJ2-3; 8 bases are a match to TRBD1. CDR1 SNHLY and CDR2 FYNNEI come from the germline V gene. The CDR3 runs 14 residues. With V trimmed by 6 bases and J by 4 bases, 6 bases remained unmatched. The CDR3 reads CASRATTGADTQYF. In DNA form, the CDR3 reads TGTGCCAGCAGGGCCACGACAGGGGCAGATACGCAGTATTTT.

The V gene is TRBV7-9, the J gene TRBJ1-5; 8 nucleotides agree with TRBD1. With 5 bases clipped from V and 5 bases from J, the junction kept 5 bases outside the gene matches. This CDR3 has 14 residues. From germline, CDR1 is SEHNR and CDR2 FQNEAQ (reference sequence). The CDR3 here is CASSQVTGDQPQHF. The CDR3 DNA reads as TGTGCCAGCAGCCAGGTGACAGGGGATCAGCCCCAGCATTTT.

The V and J genes are TRBV6-2 or TRBV6-3 and TRBJ2-3; perhaps TRBD1 as D (5 bases). The germline gives CDR1 MNHEY, CDR2 SVGEGT. The CDR3 spans 14 residues. V was trimmed by 1 base and J by 0 bases, leaving 5 bases between them. Here the CDR3 DNA reads TGTGCCAGCAGTTACTACAGGAGCACAGATACGCAGTATTTT. It specifies CASSYYRSTDTQYF.

There are many counts of this clonotype. The J gene is TRBJ2-5, the V gene TRBV7-8; no firm D call. V was pared by 4 bases and J by 5 bases, with 8 bases between. Germline-derived CDR1 and CDR2 are SGHVS and FQNEAQ. The CDR3 runs 12 residues. The CDR3 nucleotides read TGTGCCAGCAGCTCAGGACGGGAGACCCAGTACTTC. Translated: CASSSGRETQYF.

This clonotype was picked up a small number of times. The rearrangement uses TRBV5-5 and TRBJ2-7, with D possibly being TRBD1 (6 bases). The V gene's germline CDR1 is SGHKS and CDR2 YYEKEE (reference sequence). Trimming left V 1 base short and J 5 bases short, with 16 bases between. The CDR3 runs 15 residues. CDR3 in amino acids: CASSLRTAPYHEQYF. CDR3 sequence (DNA): TGTGCCAGCAGCTTGAGGACAGCTCCCTACCACGAGCAGTACTTC.

A note on this clonotype: The germline gene is not matched at one end of the junction; a read error may be the cause. This chain connects TRBV3-1 to TRBJ2-3; D uncertain. This CDR3 has 16 amino acids. CDR1 is LGHDT and CDR2 is YNNKEL in the germline V gene (reference sequence). The CDR3 bases are TGTGCCAGCGGCCACGGCTTCCAGACAAGCACAGATACGCAGTATTTT. It translates to CASGHGFQTSTDTQYF.

This clonotype was seen a few times. The V call is TRBV20-1, the J call TRBJ2-2; D may be TRBD2 (5 bases). Germline V CDR1 and CDR2: DFQATT, SNEGSKA (reference sequence). This CDR3 is built from 14 residues. V was trimmed by 1 base and J by 3 bases, leaving 9 bases between them. CDR3 DNA sequence: TGCAGTGCTAGAGGAGGGCGGTACACCGGGGAGCTGTTTTTT. This translates into CSARGGRYTGELFF.

This clonotype was found a few times. The chain has TRBV6-1 and TRBJ2-7; D uncertain. The CDR3 loop spans 15 amino acids. The germline V gene has CDR1 MNHNS and CDR2 SASEGT. Between the trimmed V and J ends, which lost 0 bases and 2 bases, there was a span of 11 bases. The CDR3 DNA sequence: TGTGCCAGCAGTGAAGCCGGGCCTGGGCCCTACGAGCAGTACTTC. It codes for CASSEAGPGPYEQYF.

This clonotype was counted between two and nine times. The CDR3 DNA is TGTGCCAGCGAACGGGACAGGGGCCCCGCTTGGTACTTC. Encoded protein: CASERDRGPAWYF. The chain carries TRBV11-3 and TRBJ2-5; 10 nucleotides match TRBD1. The J segment lost 13 bases and the V segment lost 8 bases, leaving 13 bases of the junction unmatched. CDR1 SGHNT and CDR2 YENEEA come from the germline V gene. The CDR3 runs 13 residues.

This clonotype was found a few times. The genes are TRBV2 and TRBJ2-7; TRBD2 might be the D (6 bases). This CDR3 spans 15 amino acids. Germline assignment: CDR1 SNHLY and CDR2 FYNNEI. Trimming stripped 5 bases from V and 1 base from J, with 15 bases between. This CDR3 is CASSREASASYEQYF. CDR3 in DNA: TGTGCCAGCAGTAGGGAGGCCAGTGCTTCCTACGAGCAGTACTTC.

This clonotype turned up a few times. This chain links TRBV15 with TRBJ2-3; 10 bases map to TRBD2. Losses at the gene ends were 1 base for V and 2 bases for J; bases not matched to a gene: 3. This CDR3 has 16 residues. Germline V gene lookup returns CDR1 LNHNV and CDR2 YYDKDF (reference sequence). The CDR3 DNA sequence: TGTGCCACCAGCAGAGGCCTAGCGGGGGACACAGATACGCAGTATTTT. This sequence encodes CATSRGLAGDTDTQYF.

DNA of the CDR3: TGTGCCAGCAGTCGGTACTACGAGCAGTACTTC. This gives the protein CASSRYYEQYF. This chain connects TRBV6-2 or TRBV6-3 to TRBJ2-7; D not resolved. CDR3 length: 11 residues. Germline V CDR1 and CDR2: MNHEY, SVGEGT. Trimming cost V 5 bases and J 3 bases, with 5 bases left between them.

The chain couples TRBV29-1 to TRBJ1-2; D possibly corresponds to TRBD1 (5 bases). CDR1 SQVTM and CDR2 ANQGSEA come from the germline V gene. Trimming cost V 3 bases and J 8 bases, with 10 bases left between them. The CDR3 runs to 11 residues. CDR3 DNA: TGCAGCGTTGAGGGACTTAAGGGCTACACCTTC. Translated, it gives CSVEGLKGYTF.

The chain links TRBV19 to TRBJ2-6; D is uncertain. In germline, CDR1 is LNHDA, CDR2 SQIVND (reference sequence). V shed 3 bases and J shed 3 bases, with 3 bases lying between them. The CDR3 spans 13 residues. Here the CDR3 DNA reads TGTGCCAGTAGTATCGATGGGGCCAACGTCCTGACTTTC. It codes for CASSIDGANVLTF.

This sequence joins TRBV4-3 and TRBJ1-2; D is perhaps TRBD1 (5 bases). The V end lost 3 bases, the J end lost 4 bases, and 12 bases lay between the germline ends. Germline V gene data show CDR1 as LGHNA and CDR2 as YSLEER. This CDR3 has 14 residues. The chain's CDR3 is CASSQRDATYGYTF. The CDR3 nucleotides are TGCGCCAGCAGCCAGCGGGACGCGACCTATGGCTACACCTTC.

The V call is TRBV7-8, the J call TRBJ2-3; 11 bases are shared with TRBD2. CDR1 is SGHVS, CDR2 FQNEAQ, per germline. The CDR3 has 17 amino acids. Unmatched junction bases numbered 12, after V lost 5 bases and J lost 5 bases. Here the CDR3 reads CASSPGGRLAGKDTQYF. The CDR3, as DNA: TGTGCCAGCAGCCCAGGGGGCCGACTAGCGGGAAAAGATACGCAGTATTTT.

The V and J genes are TRBV6-5 and TRBJ1-2, with a tentative D call TRBD1 (5 bases). Germline V CDR1 and CDR2: MNHEY, SVGAGI. The CDR3 runs to 12 residues. V shed 7 bases and J shed 8 bases, with 14 bases lying between them. Here the CDR3 reads CASTGRVGGYTF. CDR3 DNA sequence: TGTGCCAGCACCGGCAGGGTGGGAGGCTACACCTTC.

This clonotype occurred a few times. The chain combines TRBV24-1 with TRBJ2-1; TRBD2 matches 13 bases. With 1 base clipped from V and 7 bases from J, the junction kept 3 bases outside the gene matches. The CDR3 totals 16 residues. Per germline, CDR1 KGHDR and CDR2 SFDVKD. Written as DNA, the CDR3 is TGTGCCACCAGTGATTTAGGGACTAGCGGGGTTAATGAGCAGTTCTTC. Protein product: CATSDLGTSGVNEQFF.

This clonotype appeared a few times. This chain links TRBV20-1 with TRBJ2-2, with 8 bases matching TRBD1. J gave up 6 bases and V 5 bases, and 23 bases lay outside the gene matches. There are 19 residues in the CDR3. CDR1 and CDR2 from the germline V gene are DFQATT and SNEGSKA (reference sequence). CDR3: CSAYRWTGFERLEAGELFF. The CDR3 DNA reads as TGCAGTGCTTACCGCTGGACAGGGTTTGAGCGTTTGGAAGCCGGGGAGCTGTTTTTT.

This chain joins TRBV6-2 or TRBV6-3 and TRBJ1-4, with no clear D. The germline V and J ends were trimmed by 4 bases and 8 bases, with 14 bases remaining between them. The CDR3 is made up of 14 amino acids. The V gene's germline CDR1 is MNHEY and CDR2 SVGEGT. As DNA, the CDR3 is TGTGCCAGCAGTTTATCTGGCAAGGGCGAAAAACTGTTTTTT. Translation gives CASSLSGKGEKLFF.

Only a few counts were recorded for this clonotype. V is TRBV5-1 and J is TRBJ2-5; D remains unclear. V was cut by 5 bases and J by 6 bases, with 14 bases left in between. Germline CDR1 SGHRS, CDR2 YFSETQ. This CDR3 region has 13 residues. The chain's CDR3 is CASRVGSDQTQYF. In DNA form, the CDR3 reads TGCGCCAGCAGGGTCGGTTCCGACCAGACCCAGTACTTC.

In this sample, this clonotype turned up a few times. This chain links TRBV4-2 with TRBJ2-7, with D possibly matching TRBD2 (5 bases). The germline V gene has CDR1 LGHNA and CDR2 YNFKEQ. CDR3 size: 14 residues. The V and J ends lost 1 base and 5 bases respectively, with 12 bases between them. DNA of the CDR3: TGTGCCAGCAGCCAAGCCGGGATCCTCGACGAGCAGTACTTC. It yields the protein CASSQAGILDEQYF.

This clonotype was seen only a few times. The rearrangement uses TRBV7-2 and TRBJ2-5; D possibly corresponds to TRBD1 (6 bases). The CDR3 covers 15 residues. CDR1 is SGHTA and CDR2 is FQGNSA in the germline V gene. Trimming took off 1 base at V and 5 bases at J, with 14 bases between the two ends. CDR3 residues: CASSLEGHPSETQYF. The DNA for the CDR3 is TGTGCCAGCAGCTTAGAGGGACACCCGTCGGAGACCCAGTACTTC.

This clonotype was counted once. This sequence joins TRBV15 and TRBJ2-7; TRBD2 aligns across 8 bases. V was clipped by 0 bases and J by 7 bases; unmatched bases: 8. Germline V gives CDR1 LNHNV, CDR2 YYDKDF (reference sequence). The CDR3 has 15 amino acids. Here the CDR3 reads CATSRDGRGHGEQYF. The CDR3 region has the DNA TGTGCCACCAGCAGAGACGGGAGGGGTCACGGAGAGCAGTACTTC. The full variable domain, rest sourced from reference TRBV15 and TRBJ2-7, is DAMVIQNPRYQVTQFGKPVTLSCSQTLNHNVMYWYQQKSSQAPKLLFHYYDKDFNNEADTPDNFQSRRPNTSFCFLDIRSPGLGDTAMYLCATSRDGRGHGEQYFGPGTRLTVT.

The genes are TRBV20-1 and TRBJ2-3; 14 nucleotides align to TRBD2. Germline lookup yields CDR1 DFQATT and CDR2 SNEGSKA (reference sequence). The ends lost 5 bases at V and 7 bases at J; junction bases unmatched: 8. This CDR3 is 15 amino acids long. CDR3 sequence (DNA): TGCAGTGCTTGGGGACTAGCGGGGGTACGAAATACGCAGTATTTT. Its translation: CSAWGLAGVRNTQYF.

This clonotype has just a few counts. This sequence joins TRBV6-5 and TRBJ2-7; D gene ambiguous. CDR3 length: 15 amino acids. Trimming left V 6 bases short and J 2 bases short, with 17 bases between. Germline V gene sequence: CDR1 MNHEY, CDR2 SVGAGI. For the CDR3, the DNA is TGTGCCAGCAGCTACCAGATTTCTACACCCTACGAGCAGTACTTC. Translation gives CASSYQISTPYEQYF.

Only a few counts were recorded for this clonotype. The rearrangement joins TRBV15 to TRBJ2-5, with D unclear. Trimming removed 5 bases at V and 5 bases at J, with 18 bases between. CDR1 and CDR2 from the germline V gene are LNHNV and YYDKDF (reference sequence). The CDR3 loop spans 15 amino acids. CDR3 residues: CATSPMTRPGETQYF. For the CDR3, the DNA is TGTGCCACCAGCCCAATGACAAGGCCCGGGGAGACCCAGTACTTC.